This T cell receptor (beta chain) is drawn from a study of T-cell reconstitution after alpha-beta-depleted transplantation in children. This clonotype was recorded at least ten times. For TCRbeta, the library was prepared with unique molecular identifiers. TCRdb re-analysed the PCR reads in MiXCR, keeping a single row per CDR3 protein. The table has roughly 220,000 distinct CDR3 sequences, 7.5% to 10% seen once. CDR1 is MNHEY, CDR2 SMNVEV, per germline (reference sequence). V shed 5 bases and J 6 bases; nucleotides not matched to a gene: 13. The CDR3 extends over 16 amino acids. The chain links TRBV27 to TRBJ1-1, with 9 bases that match TRBD1. This TCR derives from a human donor who donated a stem cell graft to a child with SCID. The sequenced sample was PBMCs from the stem cell graft donor, obtained from the stem cell graft. This chain's CDR3 is CASSLYPGQGYAEAFF. The CDR3 coding sequence is TGTGCCAGCAGTCTATACCCGGGACAGGGCTACGCTGAAGCTTTCTTT.